This section outlines one T cell receptor (beta chain) sequence together with its context. Its antigen is not identified. TCRdb's table, derived via immunoSEQ multiplex PCR, lists solely in-frame clones and lacks some. The sample includes about 12,000 clones, about nine tenths of them seen just once. V lost 3 bases and J lost 2, with 15 bases in between. Germline CDR1 MNHEY, CDR2 SMNVEV (reference sequence). The CDR3 extends over 16 amino acids. The sample comes from a study of tumor-infiltrating lymphocytes in localized non-small cell lung cancer. Study in general: Each patient gave resected tumor and non-adjacent uninvolved lung tissue. Study results and limitations: Only some patients had TCR sequencing, depending on available tissue. Different pieces of the same tissue went to different assays, confounding technical variation with intratumor heterogeneity. TCRbeta sequencing showed higher T cell infiltration in tumors than uninvolved lung.

The V and J genes are TRBV27 and TRBJ2-3; possible D gene TRBD2, 6 bases. The sample consisted of lung tumor tissue. The sequence was collected from a human donor with non-small cell lung cancer. CDR3 protein: CASSLGSGRTTDTQYF. Written as DNA, the CDR3 is TGTGCCAGCAGTTTGGGTAGCGGACGGACCACAGATACGCAGTATTTT.